This T cell receptor beta chain derives from a study of response to subunit inactivated influenza vaccine. Germline-derived CDR1 and CDR2 are LNHDA and SQIVND (reference sequence). V dropped 8 bases and J dropped 8; count of bases not matched to a gene: 2. The CDR3 sequence is 10 residues long. Using its own MiXCR run on the RT-PCR reads, TCRdb lists one record per CDR3 protein. This sample has over 300,000 distinct CDR3 sequences, with 20% to 25% found just once. Whole-study results and caveats: Each seasonal influenza vaccination, the authors suggested, recruits few new T cells.

This clonotype appeared a few times. What it binds is unknown. This rearrangement joins TRBV19 to TRBJ1-2, with 7 bases lining up with TRBD1. This specimen was PBMCs from blood, taken roughly 20 months after vaccination. The clonotype originates from a man in his fifties or sixties who received an inactivated influenza vaccine. The CDR3 protein is CASGTAGYTF. The CDR3 coding sequence is TGTGCCAGTGGGACAGCCGGCTACACCTTC.